This TCR beta chain appears in the sequencing data of a study of human T cells and chemical hapten exposure. The wider study: All patients underwent weekly scalp dosing with diphenylcyclopropenone for the full approximately 25-week study. Reading of the patch tests, which applied 0.01% DPC to the upper back, occurred at 6 days. Yields of TCR per sample differed, chiefly owing to small differences in pooled library volume. Study-level results: Versus controls, expanded TCRs had significantly more large CDR3 similarity clusters.

Described time point: pre-sensitization, week 0. The treatment here: therapeutic diphenylcyclopropenone sensitization with weekly scalp DPC. As for this clonotype: The antigen is unknown.

TCRdb itself ran the RACE reads through MiXCR, one entry per CDR3 protein. The sample lists approximately 320,000 distinct CDR3 sequences, 4.5% to 5.5% occurring once. The source of this sequence is a woman aged 18-29 years with alopecia areata. Some clones in this sample may be carry-over from other donors' samples. Sequenced here: whole blood, sampled in connection with sensitization to the hapten diphenylcyclopropenone (DPC).

This CDR3 is CASSQELAGGRVTDTQYF. CDR3 bases: TGTGCCAGCAGCCAAGAACTAGCGGGGGGGCGGGTCACAGATACGCAGTATTTT. V and J are TRBV4-2 and TRBJ2-3; 13 nucleotides match TRBD2. With V trimmed by 0 bases and J by 2 bases, 5 bases remained unmatched. The CDR3 extends over 18 amino acids. From germline, CDR1 is LGHNA and CDR2 YNFKEQ.